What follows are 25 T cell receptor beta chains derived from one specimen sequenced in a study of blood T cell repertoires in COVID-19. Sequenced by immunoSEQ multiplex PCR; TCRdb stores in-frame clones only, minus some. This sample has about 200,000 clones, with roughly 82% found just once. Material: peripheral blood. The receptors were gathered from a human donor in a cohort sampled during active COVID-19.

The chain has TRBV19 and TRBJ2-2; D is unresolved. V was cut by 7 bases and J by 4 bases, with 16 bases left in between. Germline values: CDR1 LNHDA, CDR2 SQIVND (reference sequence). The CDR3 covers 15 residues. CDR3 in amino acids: CASKFSLVFTGELFF. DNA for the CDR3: TGTGCCAGTAAGTTCAGTCTAGTTTTCACCGGGGAGCTGTTTTTT. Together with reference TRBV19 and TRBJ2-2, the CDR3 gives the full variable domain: DGGITQSPKYLFRKEGQNVTLSCEQNLNHDAMYWYRQDPGQGLRLIYYSQIVNDFQKGDIAEGYSVSREKKESFPLTVTSAQKNPTAFYLCASKFSLVFTGELFFGEGSRLTVL.

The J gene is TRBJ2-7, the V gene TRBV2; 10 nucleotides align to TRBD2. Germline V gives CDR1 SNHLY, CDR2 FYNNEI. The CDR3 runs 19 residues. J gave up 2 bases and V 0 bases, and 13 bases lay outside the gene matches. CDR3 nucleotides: TGTGCCAGCAGTGAAGCGGTGGCAGCTAGCGGGGGTTACGCCTACGAGCAGTACTTC. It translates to CASSEAVAASGGYAYEQYF.

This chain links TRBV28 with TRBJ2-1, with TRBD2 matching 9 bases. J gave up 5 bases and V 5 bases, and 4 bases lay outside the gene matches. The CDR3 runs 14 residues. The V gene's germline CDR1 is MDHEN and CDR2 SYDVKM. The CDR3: CASSPGTSHNEQFF. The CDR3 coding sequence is TGTGCCAGCAGTCCCGGGACTAGCCACAATGAGCAGTTCTTC.

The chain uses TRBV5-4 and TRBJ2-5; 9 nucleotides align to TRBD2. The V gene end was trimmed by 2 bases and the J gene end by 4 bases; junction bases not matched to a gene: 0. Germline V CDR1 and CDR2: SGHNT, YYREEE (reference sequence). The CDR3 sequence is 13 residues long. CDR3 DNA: TGTGCCAGCAGCTTAGCGGGAGGAGAGACCCAGTACTTC. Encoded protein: CASSLAGGETQYF.

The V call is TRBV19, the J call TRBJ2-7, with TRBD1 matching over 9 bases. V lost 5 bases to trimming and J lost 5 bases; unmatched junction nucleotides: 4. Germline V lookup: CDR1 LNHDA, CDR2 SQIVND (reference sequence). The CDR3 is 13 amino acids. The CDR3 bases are TGTGCCAGTAGTGGGGACAGGGACAACGAGCAGTACTTC. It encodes CASSGDRDNEQYF.

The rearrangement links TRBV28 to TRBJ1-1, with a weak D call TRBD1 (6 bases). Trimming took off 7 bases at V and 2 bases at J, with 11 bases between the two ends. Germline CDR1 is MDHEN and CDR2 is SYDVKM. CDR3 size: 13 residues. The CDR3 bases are TGTGCCAGCATAATACAGGGCAACACTGAAGCTTTCTTT. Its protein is CASIIQGNTEAFF.

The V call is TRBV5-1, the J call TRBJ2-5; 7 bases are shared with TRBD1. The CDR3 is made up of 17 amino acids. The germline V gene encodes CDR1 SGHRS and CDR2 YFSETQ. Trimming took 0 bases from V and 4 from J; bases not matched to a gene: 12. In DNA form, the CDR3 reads TGCGCCAGCAGCTTGGGGGTTGACAGGGCCTGGACAGAGACCCAGTACTTC. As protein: CASSLGVDRAWTETQYF.

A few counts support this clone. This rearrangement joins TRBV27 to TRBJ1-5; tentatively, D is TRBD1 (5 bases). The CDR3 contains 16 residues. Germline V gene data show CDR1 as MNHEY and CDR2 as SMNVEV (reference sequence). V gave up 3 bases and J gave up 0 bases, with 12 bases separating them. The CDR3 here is CASSFGGKYSNQPQHF. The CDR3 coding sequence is TGTGCCAGCAGTTTTGGGGGGAAATATAGCAATCAGCCCCAGCATTTT.

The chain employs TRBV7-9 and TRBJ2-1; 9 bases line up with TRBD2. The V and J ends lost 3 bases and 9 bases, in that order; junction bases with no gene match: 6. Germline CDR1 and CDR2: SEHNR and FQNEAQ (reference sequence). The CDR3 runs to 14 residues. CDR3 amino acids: CASSFVAGAGEQFF. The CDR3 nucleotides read TGTGCCAGCAGCTTTGTAGCGGGAGCTGGTGAGCAGTTCTTC.

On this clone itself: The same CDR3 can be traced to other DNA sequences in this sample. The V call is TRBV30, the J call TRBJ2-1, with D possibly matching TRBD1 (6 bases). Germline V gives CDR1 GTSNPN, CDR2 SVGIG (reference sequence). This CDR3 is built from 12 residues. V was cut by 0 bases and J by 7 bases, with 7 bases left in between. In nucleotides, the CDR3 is TGTGCCTGGAGTGTGAGGGGGAATGAGCAGTTCTTC. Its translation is CAWSVRGNEQFF.

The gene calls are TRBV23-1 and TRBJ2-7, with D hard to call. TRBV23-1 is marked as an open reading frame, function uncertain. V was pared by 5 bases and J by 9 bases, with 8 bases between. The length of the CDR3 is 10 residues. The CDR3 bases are TGCGCCAGCAGTTCCACATGGCAGTACTTC. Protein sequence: CASSSTWQYF.

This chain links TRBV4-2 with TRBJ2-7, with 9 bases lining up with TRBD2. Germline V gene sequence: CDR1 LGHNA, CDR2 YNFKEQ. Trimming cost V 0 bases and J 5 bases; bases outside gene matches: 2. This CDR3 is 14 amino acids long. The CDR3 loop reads CASSQDLAGNEQYF. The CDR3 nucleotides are TGTGCCAGCAGCCAAGACCTAGCGGGAAACGAGCAGTACTTC.

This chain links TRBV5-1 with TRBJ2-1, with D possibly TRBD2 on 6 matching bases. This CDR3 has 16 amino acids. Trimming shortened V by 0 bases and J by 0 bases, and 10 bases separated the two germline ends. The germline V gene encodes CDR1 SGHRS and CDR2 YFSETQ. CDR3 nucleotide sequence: TGCGCCAGCAGCTTGGGCAGCGGGCACTCCTACAATGAGCAGTTCTTC. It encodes CASSLGSGHSYNEQFF.

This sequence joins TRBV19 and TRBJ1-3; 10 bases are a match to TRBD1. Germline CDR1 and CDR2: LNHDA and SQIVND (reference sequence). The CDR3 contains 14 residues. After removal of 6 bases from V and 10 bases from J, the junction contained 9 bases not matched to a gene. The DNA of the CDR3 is TGTGCCAGTAGCTTGGGACAGGGGCTGGGAACCATATATTTT. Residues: CASSLGQGLGTIYF.

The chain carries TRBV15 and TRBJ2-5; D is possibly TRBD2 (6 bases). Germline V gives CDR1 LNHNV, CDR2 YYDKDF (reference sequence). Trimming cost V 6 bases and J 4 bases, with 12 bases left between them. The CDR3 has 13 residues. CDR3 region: CATRLTGLETQYF. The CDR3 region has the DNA TGTGCCACCAGACTTACGGGACTAGAGACCCAGTACTTC.

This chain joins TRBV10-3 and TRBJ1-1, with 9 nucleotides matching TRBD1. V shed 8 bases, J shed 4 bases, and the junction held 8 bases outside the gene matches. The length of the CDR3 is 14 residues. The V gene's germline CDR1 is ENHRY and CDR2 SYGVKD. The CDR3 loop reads CAISSRQGGTEAFF. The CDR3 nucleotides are TGTGCCATCTCTTCACGACAGGGGGGCACTGAAGCTTTCTTT.

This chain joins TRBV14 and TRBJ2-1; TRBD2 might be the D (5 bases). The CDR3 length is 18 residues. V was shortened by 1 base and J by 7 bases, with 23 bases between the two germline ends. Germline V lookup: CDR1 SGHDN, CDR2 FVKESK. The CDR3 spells CASSQGHRLLYSQNEQFF. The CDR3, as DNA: TGTGCCAGCAGCCAAGGACACCGACTACTTTATTCCCAAAATGAGCAGTTCTTC.

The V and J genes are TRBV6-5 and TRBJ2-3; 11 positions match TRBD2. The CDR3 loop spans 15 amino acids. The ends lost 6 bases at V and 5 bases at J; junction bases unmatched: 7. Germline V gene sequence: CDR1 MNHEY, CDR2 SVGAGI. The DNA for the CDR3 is TGTGCCAGCAGCCTTACTAGCGGGAGAAGAGATACGCAGTATTTT. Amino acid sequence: CASSLTSGRRDTQYF.

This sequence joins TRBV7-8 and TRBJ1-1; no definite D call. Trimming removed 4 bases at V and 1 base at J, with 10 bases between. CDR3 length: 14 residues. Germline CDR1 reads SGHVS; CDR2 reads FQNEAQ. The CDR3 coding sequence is TGTGCCAGCAGCTCCCAAGGCGGGAACACTGAAGCTTTCTTT. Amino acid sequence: CASSSQGGNTEAFF.

CDR3 sequence reads: CASSIEGADYGYTF. In DNA, the CDR3 is TGTGCCAGTAGTATAGAAGGGGCAGACTATGGCTACACCTTC. The chain recombines TRBV19 with TRBJ1-2; D may be TRBD1 (5 bases). The V end lost 0 bases, the J end lost 3 bases, and 8 bases lay between the germline ends. The CDR3 length is 14 residues. Per the germline V gene, CDR1 is LNHDA and CDR2 is SQIVND (reference sequence).

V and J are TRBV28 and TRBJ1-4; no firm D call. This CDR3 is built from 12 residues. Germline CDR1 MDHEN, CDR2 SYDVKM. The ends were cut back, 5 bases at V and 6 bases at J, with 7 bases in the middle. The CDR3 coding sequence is TGTGCCAGCAGTCGGTCGCATGAAAAACTGTTTTTT. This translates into CASSRSHEKLFF.

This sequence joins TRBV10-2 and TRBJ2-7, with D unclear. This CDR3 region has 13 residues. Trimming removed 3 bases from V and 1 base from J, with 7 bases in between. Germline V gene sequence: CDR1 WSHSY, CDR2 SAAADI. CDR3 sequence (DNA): TGCGCCAGCAGTGAAGACATTTCCTACGAGCAGTACTTC. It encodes CASSEDISYEQYF.

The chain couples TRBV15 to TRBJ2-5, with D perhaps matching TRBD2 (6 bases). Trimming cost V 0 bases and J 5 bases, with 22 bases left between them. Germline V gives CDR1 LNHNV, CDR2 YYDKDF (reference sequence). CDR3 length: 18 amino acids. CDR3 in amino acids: CATSRDFWGGGRHETQYF. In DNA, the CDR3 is TGTGCCACCAGCAGAGATTTTTGGGGAGGTGGGCGGCATGAGACCCAGTACTTC. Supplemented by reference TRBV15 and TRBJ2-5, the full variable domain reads DAMVIQNPRYQVTQFGKPVTLSCSQTLNHNVMYWYQQKSSQAPKLLFHYYDKDFNNEADTPDNFQSRRPNTSFCFLDIRSPGLGDTAMYLCATSRDFWGGGRHETQYFGPGTRLLVL.

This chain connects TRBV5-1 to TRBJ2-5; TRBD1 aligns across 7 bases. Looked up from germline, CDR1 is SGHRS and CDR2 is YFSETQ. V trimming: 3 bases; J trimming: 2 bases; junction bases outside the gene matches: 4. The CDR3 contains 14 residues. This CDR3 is CASSSRDRQETQYF. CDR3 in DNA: TGCGCCAGCAGCTCCCGGGACAGACAAGAGACCCAGTACTTC.

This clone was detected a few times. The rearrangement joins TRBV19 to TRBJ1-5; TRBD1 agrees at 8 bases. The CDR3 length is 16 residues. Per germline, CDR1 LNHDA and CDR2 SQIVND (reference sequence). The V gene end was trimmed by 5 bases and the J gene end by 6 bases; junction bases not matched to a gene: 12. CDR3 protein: CASSPLTGGKIQPQHF. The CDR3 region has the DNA TGTGCCAGTAGTCCCCTAACAGGGGGGAAGATTCAGCCCCAGCATTTT.